These 8 T cell receptor beta chains share one sample of origin, sequenced in a study of identical twins. MiXCR, run by TCRdb on the 5' RACE reads, gives a single entry per CDR3 protein. Of a few hundred thousand distinct CDR3 sequences listed, 14% are singletons. These records were also assigned to another study, of yellow fever vaccine responses in identical twins.

The sequencing sample was made of CD4+ T cells sorted from blood. These TCRs come from a woman aged 18-35 years in good health.

V usage is TRBV28 and J usage is TRBJ2-1, with TRBD2 identical over 14 bases. From germline, CDR1 is MDHEN and CDR2 SYDVKM. V lost 2 bases and J lost 8; bases outside the gene matches: 5. CDR3 length: 16 residues. DNA of the CDR3: TGTGCCAGCAGTTTAAGGACTAGCGGGGGGTGGGATGAGCAGTTCTTC. Translating it yields CASSLRTSGGWDEQFF.

On this clonotype: The junction and the germline gene differ at one end; a read error may be behind it. The chain has TRBV20-1 and TRBJ2-1, with D maybe TRBD1 (5 bases). The CDR3 extends over 16 amino acids. Germline loops: CDR1 DFQATT, CDR2 SNEGSKA (reference sequence). CDR3: CCARDWGPSVYNEQFF. The CDR3 bases are TGCTGTGCTAGAGATTGGGGCCCCTCGGTTTACAATGAGCAGTTCTTC.

The chain recombines TRBV6-5 with TRBJ2-7; D is undetermined. Germline CDR1 is MNHEY and CDR2 is SVGAGI. The CDR3 is 15 residues long. V shed 1 base and J shed 4 bases, with 14 bases lying between them. The DNA of the CDR3 is TGTGCCAGCAGTTACTTGGGTCAGAACGGGTACGAGCAGTACTTC. It specifies CASSYLGQNGYEQYF.

This clonotype was detected many times. This chain connects TRBV7-9 to TRBJ1-1; 7 bases are shared with TRBD1. Trimming took 0 bases from V and 0 from J; bases not matched to a gene: 7. CDR3 size: 17 residues. From germline, CDR1 is SEHNR and CDR2 FQNEAQ (reference sequence). The DNA of the CDR3 is TGTGCCAGCAGCTTAGCCAAACCGGGACAGATGAACACTGAAGCTTTCTTT. Residues: CASSLAKPGQMNTEAFF.

The CDR3 nucleotides read TGTGCCAGCAGCTTACTCCTCAGCGGAAACACAGATACGCAGTATTTT. This codes for CASSLLLSGNTDTQYF. The chain joins TRBV11-2 to TRBJ2-3; D possibly corresponds to TRBD2 (5 bases). CDR1 SGHAT and CDR2 FQNNGV come from the germline V gene. Trimming cost V 2 bases and J 2 bases, with 14 bases left between them. There are 16 residues in the CDR3.

J is TRBJ2-5 and V is TRBV6-1; the D gene is possibly TRBD2 (6 bases). The ends were cut back, 6 bases at V and 7 bases at J, with 18 bases in the middle. This CDR3 is 14 amino acids long. Germline-derived CDR1 and CDR2 are MNHNS and SASEGT. The CDR3 nucleotides read TGTGCCAGCAGCATTGTGGGCGGGGACGTGACCCAGTACTTC. Its protein is CASSIVGGDVTQYF.

The table lists this clonotype with many counts. The chain is built from TRBV20-1 and TRBJ2-7; no clear D gene. CDR1 and CDR2 from the germline V gene are DFQATT and SNEGSKA (reference sequence). CDR3 length: 13 residues. Trimming left V 3 bases short and J 2 bases short, with 11 bases between. The CDR3 coding sequence is TGCAGTGCTAGTCGTCACAGCGCCTACGAGCAGTACTTC. Translated: CSASRHSAYEQYF.

This clonotype was found once. This chain connects TRBV10-3 to TRBJ2-7; D tentatively fits TRBD1 or TRBD2 (5 bases each). Trimming removed 8 bases from V and 2 bases from J, with 16 bases in between. In germline, CDR1 is ENHRY, CDR2 SYGVKD. The length of the CDR3 is 14 residues. The DNA of the CDR3 is TGTGCCATCGGGACCTCGAAAGGGACCTACGAGCAGTACTTC. Its translation: CAIGTSKGTYEQYF.